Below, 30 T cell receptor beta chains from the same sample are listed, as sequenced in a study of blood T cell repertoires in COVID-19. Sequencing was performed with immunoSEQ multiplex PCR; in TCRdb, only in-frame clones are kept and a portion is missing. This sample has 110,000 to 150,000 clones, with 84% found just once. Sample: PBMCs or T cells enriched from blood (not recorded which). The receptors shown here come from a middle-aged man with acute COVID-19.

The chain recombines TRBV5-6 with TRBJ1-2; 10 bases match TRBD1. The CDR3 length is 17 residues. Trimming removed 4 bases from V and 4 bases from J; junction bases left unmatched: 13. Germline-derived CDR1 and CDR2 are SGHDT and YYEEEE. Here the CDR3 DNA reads TGTGCCAGCAGCCAAGGGACAGGGGCCATAGCATTCTATGGCTACACCTTC. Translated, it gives CASSQGTGAIAFYGYTF.

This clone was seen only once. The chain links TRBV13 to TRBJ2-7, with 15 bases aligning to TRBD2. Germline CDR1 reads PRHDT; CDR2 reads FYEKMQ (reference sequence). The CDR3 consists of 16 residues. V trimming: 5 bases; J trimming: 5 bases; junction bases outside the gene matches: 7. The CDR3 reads CASSDIRTSGRDEQYF. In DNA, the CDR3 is TGTGCCAGCAGCGACATCCGGACTAGCGGGAGGGACGAGCAGTACTTC.

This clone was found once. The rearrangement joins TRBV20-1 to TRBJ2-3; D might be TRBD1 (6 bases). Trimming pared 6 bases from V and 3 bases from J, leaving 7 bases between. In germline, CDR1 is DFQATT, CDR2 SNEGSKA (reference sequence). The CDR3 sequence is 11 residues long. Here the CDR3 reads CSAQGTDTQYF. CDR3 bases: TGCAGTGCCCAGGGGACAGATACGCAGTATTTT.

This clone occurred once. The CDR3 DNA reads as TGTGCCAGCAACCAACAGGAGAGCAATCAGCCCCAGCATTTT. Its protein product is CASNQQESNQPQHF. The chain has TRBV7-8 and TRBJ1-5; TRBD1 is a possible D gene (5 bases). Trimming removed 7 bases at V and 1 base at J, with 11 bases between. Germline CDR1 reads SGHVS; CDR2 reads FQNEAQ. The CDR3 spans 14 residues. The whole variable domain, remainder taken from reference TRBV7-8 and TRBJ1-5, is GAGVSQSPRYKVAKRGQDVALRCDPISGHVSLFWYQQALGQGPEFLTYFQNEAQLDKSGLPSDRFFAERPEGSVSTLKIQRTQQEDSAVYLCASNQQESNQPQHFGDGTRLSIL.

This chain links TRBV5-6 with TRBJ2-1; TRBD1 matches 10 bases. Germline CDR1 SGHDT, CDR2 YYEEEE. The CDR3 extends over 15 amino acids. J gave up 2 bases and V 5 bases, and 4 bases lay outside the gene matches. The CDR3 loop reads CASSEGQGTYNEQFF. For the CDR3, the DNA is TGTGCCAGCAGTGAGGGACAGGGGACCTACAATGAGCAGTTCTTC.

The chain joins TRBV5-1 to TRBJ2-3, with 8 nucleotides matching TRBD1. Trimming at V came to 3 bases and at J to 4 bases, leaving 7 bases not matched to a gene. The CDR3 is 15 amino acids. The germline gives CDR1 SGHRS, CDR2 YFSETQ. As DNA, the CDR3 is TGCGCCAGCAGCTCTCAGGGGGCCGTGGCAGATACGCAGTATTTT. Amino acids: CASSSQGAVADTQYF.

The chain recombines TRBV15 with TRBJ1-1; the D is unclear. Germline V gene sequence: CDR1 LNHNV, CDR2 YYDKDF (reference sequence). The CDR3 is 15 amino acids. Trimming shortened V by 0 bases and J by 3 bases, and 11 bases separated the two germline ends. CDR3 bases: TGTGCCACCAGCAGAGATCAACAGTACTACACTGAAGCTTTCTTT. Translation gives CATSRDQQYYTEAFF.

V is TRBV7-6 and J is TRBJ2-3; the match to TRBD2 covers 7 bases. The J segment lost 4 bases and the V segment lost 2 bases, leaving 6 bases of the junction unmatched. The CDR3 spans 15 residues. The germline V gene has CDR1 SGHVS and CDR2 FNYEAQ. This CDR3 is CASSLRTSGADTQYF. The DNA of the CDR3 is TGTGCCAGCAGCTTACGGACTAGTGGGGCAGATACGCAGTATTTT.

DNA for the CDR3: TGTGCCAGCAGTTTTGGGAGCGGGAACACCGGGGAGCTGTTTTTT. Its translation: CASSFGSGNTGELFF. The chain carries TRBV28 and TRBJ2-2; TRBD2 is a possible D gene (5 bases). The length of the CDR3 is 15 residues. The ends were cut back, 3 bases at V and 1 base at J, with 9 bases in the middle. CDR1 and CDR2 (germline): MDHEN, SYDVKM.

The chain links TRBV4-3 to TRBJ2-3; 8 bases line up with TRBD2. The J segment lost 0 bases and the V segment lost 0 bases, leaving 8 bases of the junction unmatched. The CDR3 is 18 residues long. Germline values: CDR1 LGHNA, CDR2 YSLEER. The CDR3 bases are TGCGCCAGCAGCCAAGAAGTCTTGAGCGGGGGTAGCACAGATACGCAGTATTTT. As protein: CASSQEVLSGGSTDTQYF.

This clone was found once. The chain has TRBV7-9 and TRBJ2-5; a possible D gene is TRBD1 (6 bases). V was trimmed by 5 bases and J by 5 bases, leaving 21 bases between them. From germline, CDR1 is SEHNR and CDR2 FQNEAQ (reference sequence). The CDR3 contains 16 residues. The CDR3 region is CASSQGRVKLTETQYF. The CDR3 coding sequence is TGTGCCAGCAGCCAGGGGCGGGTCAAACTAACGGAGACCCAGTACTTC.

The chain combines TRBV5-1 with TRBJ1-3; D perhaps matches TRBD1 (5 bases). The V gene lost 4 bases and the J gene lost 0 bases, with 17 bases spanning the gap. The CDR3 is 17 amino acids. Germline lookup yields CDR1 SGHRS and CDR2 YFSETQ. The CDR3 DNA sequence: TGCGCCAGCAGCCTTCAACCGACAGCTTACTCTGGAAACACCATATATTTT. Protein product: CASSLQPTAYSGNTIYF.

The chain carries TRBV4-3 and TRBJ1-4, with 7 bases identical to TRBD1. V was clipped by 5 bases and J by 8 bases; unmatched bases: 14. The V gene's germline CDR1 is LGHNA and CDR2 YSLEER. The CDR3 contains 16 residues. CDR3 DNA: TGCGCCAGCAGCTTGGACAGGTCCTCAAAGGGGGAAAAACTGTTTTTT. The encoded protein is CASSLDRSSKGEKLFF.

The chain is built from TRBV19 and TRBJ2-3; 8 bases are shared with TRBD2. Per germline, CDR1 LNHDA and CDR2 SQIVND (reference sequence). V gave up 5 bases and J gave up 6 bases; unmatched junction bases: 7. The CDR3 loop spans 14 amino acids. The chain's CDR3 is CASSPAGVYDTQYF. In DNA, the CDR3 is TGTGCCAGTAGTCCAGCGGGAGTCTATGATACGCAGTATTTT.

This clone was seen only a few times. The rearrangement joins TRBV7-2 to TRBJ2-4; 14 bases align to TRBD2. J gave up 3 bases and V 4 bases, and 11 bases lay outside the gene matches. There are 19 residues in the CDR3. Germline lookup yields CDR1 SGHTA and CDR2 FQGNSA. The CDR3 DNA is TGTGCCAGCAGCTCGACGACTAGCGGGAGGGCCTCGGACAAAAACATTCAGTACTTC. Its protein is CASSSTTSGRASDKNIQYF.

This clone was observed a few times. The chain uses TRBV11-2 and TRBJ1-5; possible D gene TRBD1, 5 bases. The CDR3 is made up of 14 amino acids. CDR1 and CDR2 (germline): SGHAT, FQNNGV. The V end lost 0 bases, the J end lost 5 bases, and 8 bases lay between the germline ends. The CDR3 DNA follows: TGTGCCAGCAGCTTAGATGGAGGGGATCAGCCCCAGCATTTT. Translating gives CASSLDGGDQPQHF.

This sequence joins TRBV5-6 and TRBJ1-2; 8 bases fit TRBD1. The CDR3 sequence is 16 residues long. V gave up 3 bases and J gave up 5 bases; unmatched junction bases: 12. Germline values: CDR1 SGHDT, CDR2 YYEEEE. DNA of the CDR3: TGTGCCAGCAGCTGGGACTATGACAGGGGAAGGTATGGCTACACCTTC. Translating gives CASSWDYDRGRYGYTF.

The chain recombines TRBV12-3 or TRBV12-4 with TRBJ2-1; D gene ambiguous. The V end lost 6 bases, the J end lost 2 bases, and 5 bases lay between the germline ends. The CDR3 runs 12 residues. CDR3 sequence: CASSPTYNEQFF. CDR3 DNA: TGTGCCAGCAGCCCTACCTACAATGAGCAGTTCTTC.

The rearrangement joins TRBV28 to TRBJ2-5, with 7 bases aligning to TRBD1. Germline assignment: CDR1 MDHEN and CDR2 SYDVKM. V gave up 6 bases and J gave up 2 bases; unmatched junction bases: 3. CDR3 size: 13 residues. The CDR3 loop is CASRMTGQETQYF. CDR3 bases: TGTGCCAGCAGAATGACAGGGCAAGAGACCCAGTACTTC.

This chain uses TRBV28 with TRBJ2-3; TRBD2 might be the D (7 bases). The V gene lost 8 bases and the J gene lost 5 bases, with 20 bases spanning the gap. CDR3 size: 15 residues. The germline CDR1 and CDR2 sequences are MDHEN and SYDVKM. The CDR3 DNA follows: TGTGCCAGCGATAAGAGGGGGGGGCCTGGAGATACGCAGTATTTT. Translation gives CASDKRGGPGDTQYF.

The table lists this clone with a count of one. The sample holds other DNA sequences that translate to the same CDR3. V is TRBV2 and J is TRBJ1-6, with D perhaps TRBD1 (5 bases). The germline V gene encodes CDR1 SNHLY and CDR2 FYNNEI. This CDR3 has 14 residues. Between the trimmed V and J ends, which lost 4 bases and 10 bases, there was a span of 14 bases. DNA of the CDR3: TGTGCCAGCAGTGCGACAGTCGGACAATCACCCCTCCACTTT. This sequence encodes CASSATVGQSPLHF. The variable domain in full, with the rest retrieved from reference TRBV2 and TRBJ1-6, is EPEVTQTPSHQVTQMGQEVILRCVPISNHLYFYWYRQILGQKVEFLVSFYNNEISEKSEIFDDQFSVERPDGSNFTLKIRSTKLEDSAMYFCASSATVGQSPLHFGNGTRLTVT.

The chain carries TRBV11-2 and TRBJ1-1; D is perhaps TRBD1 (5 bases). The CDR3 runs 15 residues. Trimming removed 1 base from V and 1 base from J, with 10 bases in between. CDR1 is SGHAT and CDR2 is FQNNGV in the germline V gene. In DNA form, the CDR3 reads TGTGCCAGCAGCTTAGCGGGACTCAAGAACACTGAAGCTTTCTTT. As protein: CASSLAGLKNTEAFF.

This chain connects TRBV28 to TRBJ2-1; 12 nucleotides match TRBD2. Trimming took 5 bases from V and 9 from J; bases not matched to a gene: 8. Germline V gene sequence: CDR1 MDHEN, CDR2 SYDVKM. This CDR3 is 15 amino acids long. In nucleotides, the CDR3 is TGTGCCAGCAGTATGGCACTAGCGGGAGGCGGTGAGCAGTTCTTC. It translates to CASSMALAGGGEQFF. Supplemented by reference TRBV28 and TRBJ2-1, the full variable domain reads DVKVTQSSRYLVKRTGEKVFLECVQDMDHENMFWYRQDPGLGLRLIYFSYDVKMKEKGDIPEGYSVSREKKERFSLILESASTNQTSMYLCASSMALAGGGEQFFGPGTRLTVL.

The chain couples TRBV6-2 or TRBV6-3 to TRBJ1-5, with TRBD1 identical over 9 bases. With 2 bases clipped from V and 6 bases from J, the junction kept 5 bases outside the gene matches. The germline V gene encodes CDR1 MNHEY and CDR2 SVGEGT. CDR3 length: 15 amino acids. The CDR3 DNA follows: TGTGCCAGCAGTTACACGGGACAGGGACCTCAGCCCCAGCATTTT. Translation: CASSYTGQGPQPQHF.

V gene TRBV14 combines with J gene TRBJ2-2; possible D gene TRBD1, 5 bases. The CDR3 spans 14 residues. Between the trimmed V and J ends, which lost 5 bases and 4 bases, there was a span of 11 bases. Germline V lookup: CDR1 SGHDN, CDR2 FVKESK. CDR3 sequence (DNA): TGTGCCAGCAGCGCAACAGGCTTCACCGGGGAGCTGTTTTTT. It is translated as CASSATGFTGELFF.

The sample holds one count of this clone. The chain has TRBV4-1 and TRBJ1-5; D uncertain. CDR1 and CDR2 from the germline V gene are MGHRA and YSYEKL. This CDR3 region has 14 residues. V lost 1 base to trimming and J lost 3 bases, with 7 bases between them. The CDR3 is CASSQVQINQPQHF. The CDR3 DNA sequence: TGCGCCAGCAGCCAAGTACAGATCAATCAGCCCCAGCATTTT.

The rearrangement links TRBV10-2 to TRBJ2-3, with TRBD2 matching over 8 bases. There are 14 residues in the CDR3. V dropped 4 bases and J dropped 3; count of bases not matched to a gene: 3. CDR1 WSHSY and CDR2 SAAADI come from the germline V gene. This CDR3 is CASSALAGTDTQYF. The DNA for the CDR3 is TGCGCCAGCAGTGCATTAGCGGGGACAGATACGCAGTATTTT.

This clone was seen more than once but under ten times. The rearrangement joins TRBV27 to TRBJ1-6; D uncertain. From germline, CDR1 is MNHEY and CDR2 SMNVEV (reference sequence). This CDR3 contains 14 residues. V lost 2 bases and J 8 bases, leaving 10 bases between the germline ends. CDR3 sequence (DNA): TGTGCCAGCAGTTTAACTGGCCGGGATTCACCCCTCCACTTT. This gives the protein CASSLTGRDSPLHF.

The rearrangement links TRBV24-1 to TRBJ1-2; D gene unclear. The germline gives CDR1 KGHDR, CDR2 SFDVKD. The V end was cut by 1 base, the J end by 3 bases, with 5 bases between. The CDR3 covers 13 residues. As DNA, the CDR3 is TGTGCCACCAGTGATTTTCCCTACTATGGCTACACCTTC. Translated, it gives CATSDFPYYGYTF.

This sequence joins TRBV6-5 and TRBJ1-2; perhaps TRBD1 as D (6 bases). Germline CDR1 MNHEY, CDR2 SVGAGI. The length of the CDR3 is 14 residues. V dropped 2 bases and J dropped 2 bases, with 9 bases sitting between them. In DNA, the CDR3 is TGTGCCAGCAGTTACACTGGACAGAACTATGGCTACACCTTC. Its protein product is CASSYTGQNYGYTF.